The clone carrying this T cell receptor (beta chain) was seen repeatedly, ten times or more. Its matching antigen is unknown. This entry belongs to a study of blood T cells in healthy people across ages. The study, taken as a whole, reports: Unsorted PBMC input precluded a conclusive naive versus antigen-experienced comparison. In long-lived donors, naive CD4+ cell counts and diversity exceeded those of aged donors.

CDR1 is LGHNA, CDR2 YNFKEQ, per germline. V dropped 0 bases and J dropped 4 bases, with 12 bases sitting between them. CDR3 size: 15 residues. Each donor supplied approximately 10 milliliters of peripheral blood. Through a sample-barcoded 5' primer and a J-beta primer mix, a second PCR was run for roughly 6 to 11 cycles. TCRdb processed the 5' RACE reads anew with MiXCR; each CDR3 protein has one entry. This sample has about 810,000 distinct CDR3 sequences; around 34% occur once, and the top ten carry 13%. This TCR was sampled from a man younger than 35 in good health. Sequencing was done on a sample of blood. This chain uses TRBV4-2 with TRBJ2-5, with D possibly matching TRBD1 (6 bases). CDR3 DNA: TGTGCCAGCAGCCAAGAGGGGGCGCAGCGAGAGACCCAGTACTTC. Its protein is CASSQEGAQRETQYF.